These 23 T cell receptor beta chains were all obtained from the same sample, sequenced in a study of blood T cell repertoires in COVID-19. The assay was immunoSEQ multiplex PCR, and TCRdb's table has in-frame clones only and misses some. The sample lists approximately 470,000 clones; approximately 83% were seen once. Material for sequencing was peripheral blood. The receptors originated from a human donor in a cohort sampled during active COVID-19.

V and J are TRBV19 and TRBJ1-1; no reliable D call. Per the germline V gene, CDR1 is LNHDA and CDR2 is SQIVND (reference sequence). This CDR3 has 14 residues. Trimming left V 6 bases short and J 3 bases short, with 14 bases between. The CDR3 DNA reads TGTGCCAGTAGGTACAAGGTCGGGGACACTGAAGCTTTCTTT. This codes for CASRYKVGDTEAFF.

The chain carries TRBV4-3 and TRBJ2-3; TRBD2 is a possible D gene (6 bases). Trimming pared 0 bases from V and 6 bases from J, leaving 13 bases between. Germline CDR1 is LGHNA and CDR2 is YSLEER. This CDR3 has 15 residues. This CDR3 is CASSQEGGIPDTQYF. CDR3 bases: TGCGCCAGCAGCCAAGAAGGAGGGATCCCTGATACGCAGTATTTT.

J is TRBJ2-5 and V is TRBV4-1, with D unclear. Trimming left V 1 base short and J 4 bases short, with 4 bases between. This CDR3 is built from 12 residues. CDR1 is MGHRA and CDR2 is YSYEKL in the germline V gene. DNA of the CDR3: TGCGCCAGCAGCCAAGCCGGAGAGACCCAGTACTTC. The encoded protein is CASSQAGETQYF.

V and J are TRBV7-2 and TRBJ1-2; D gene unclear. V shed 5 bases and J shed 5 bases, with 15 bases lying between them. Germline loops: CDR1 SGHTA, CDR2 FQGNSA. This CDR3 is built from 14 residues. CDR3 DNA sequence: TGTGCCAGCAGCCTGGCGGGGTTGAAGTATGGCTACACCTTC. This translates into CASSLAGLKYGYTF.

The J gene is TRBJ2-5, the V gene TRBV14; a possible D gene is TRBD2 (5 bases). The germline V and J ends were trimmed by 6 bases and 1 base, with 15 bases remaining between them. Looked up from germline, CDR1 is SGHDN and CDR2 is FVKESK. The CDR3 consists of 15 residues. The CDR3 bases are TGTGCCAGCAGGAAAGGCAGCGGCTCCCAAGAGACCCAGTACTTC. It encodes CASRKGSGSQETQYF.

V is TRBV20-1 and J is TRBJ2-7; D is unresolved. V was trimmed by 5 bases and J by 0 bases, leaving 5 bases between them. This CDR3 contains 11 residues. The germline gives CDR1 DFQATT, CDR2 SNEGSKA (reference sequence). CDR3 nucleotide sequence: TGCAGTGCTGGCCCCTCCTACGAGCAGTACTTC. It yields the protein CSAGPSYEQYF.

This chain uses TRBV28 with TRBJ2-1; 9 positions agree with TRBD2. The CDR3 length is 21 residues. Looked up from germline, CDR1 is MDHEN and CDR2 is SYDVKM. The J segment lost 5 bases and the V segment lost 2 bases, leaving 22 bases of the junction unmatched. This CDR3 reads CASSLRAGPSGNRRTNNEQFF. The CDR3, as DNA: TGTGCCAGCAGTTTAAGGGCAGGTCCTAGCGGGAATCGAAGGACTAACAATGAGCAGTTCTTC. The entire variable domain, with the rest obtained from reference TRBV28 and TRBJ2-1, is as follows: DVKVTQSSRYLVKRTGEKVFLECVQDMDHENMFWYRQDPGLGLRLIYFSYDVKMKEKGDIPEGYSVSREKKERFSLILESASTNQTSMYLCASSLRAGPSGNRRTNNEQFFGPGTRLTVL.

This chain connects TRBV30 to TRBJ1-4; the match to TRBD1 covers 9 bases. The V segment lost 7 bases and the J segment 8 bases; nucleotides outside the gene matches: 8. Germline V gives CDR1 GTSNPN, CDR2 SVGIG (reference sequence). The CDR3 is made up of 13 amino acids. CDR3 DNA sequence: TGTGCCTCTGCACAGGGGGCGCAGGAAAAACTGTTTTTT. Translated: CASAQGAQEKLFF.

The chain is built from TRBV24-1 and TRBJ2-3; 11 nucleotides line up with TRBD1. Unmatched junction bases numbered 5, after V lost 3 bases and J lost 1 base. The CDR3 runs 17 residues. Germline CDR1 is KGHDR and CDR2 is SFDVKD. The CDR3 DNA is TGTGCCACCAGTGATGTCCGGGGACAGGGGGGCACAGATACGCAGTATTTT. Residues: CATSDVRGQGGTDTQYF.

This sequence joins TRBV15 and TRBJ2-1, with 7 bases identical to TRBD1. V lost 3 bases to trimming and J lost 8 bases; unmatched junction nucleotides: 7. Looked up from germline, CDR1 is LNHNV and CDR2 is YYDKDF (reference sequence). CDR3 length: 14 amino acids. Here the CDR3 DNA reads TGTGCCACCAGCAGCCCTGTAACAGGGGATGAGCAGTTCTTC. It encodes CATSSPVTGDEQFF.

The chain combines TRBV3-1 (or the pseudogene TRBV3-2) with TRBJ1-5, with D tentatively TRBD1 (5 bases). The CDR3 is 12 amino acids. In germline, CDR1 is LGHDT, CDR2 YNNKEL (reference sequence). V shed 5 bases and J shed 5 bases, with 7 bases lying between them. This chain's CDR3 is CASSSGYQPQHF. The CDR3, as DNA: TGTGCCAGCAGCTCAGGGTATCAGCCCCAGCATTTT.

V and J are TRBV19 and TRBJ1-1; the D is unclear. Trimming cost V 2 bases and J 11 bases, with 12 bases left between them. CDR3 size: 12 residues. The germline V gene encodes CDR1 LNHDA and CDR2 SQIVND (reference sequence). The CDR3 region has the DNA TGTGCCAGTAGTATACGTGAGTCCGGGGCTTTCTTT. The encoded protein is CASSIRESGAFF.

The V and J genes are TRBV24-1 and TRBJ1-1; TRBD1 agrees at 7 bases. V lost 3 bases, J lost 1 base, and 4 bases stayed unmatched. The germline V gene encodes CDR1 KGHDR and CDR2 SFDVKD. CDR3 length equals 15 residues. CDR3 sequence (DNA): TGTGCCACCAGTGATCCCAACAGGGGGAACACTGAAGCTTTCTTT. As protein: CATSDPNRGNTEAFF.

This rearrangement joins TRBV6-5 to TRBJ2-2, with 8 bases identical to TRBD2. This CDR3 has 12 residues. The germline V gene encodes CDR1 MNHEY and CDR2 SVGAGI. Trimming at V came to 11 bases and at J to 3 bases, leaving 2 bases not matched to a gene. The DNA for the CDR3 is TGTGCCGCGGGGGGTTACACCGGGGAGCTGTTTTTT. Its protein product is CAAGGYTGELFF.

This clone is a singleton in its sample. The chain combines TRBV4-3 with TRBJ2-3; 8 nucleotides align to TRBD2. Germline V lookup: CDR1 LGHNA, CDR2 YSLEER. Trimming removed 2 bases from V and 10 bases from J; junction bases left unmatched: 11. This CDR3 contains 15 residues. CDR3 region: CASSQQTGGREAQYF. The DNA of the CDR3 is TGCGCCAGCAGCCAACAGACTGGGGGGCGGGAGGCGCAGTATTTT.

J is TRBJ2-7 and V is TRBV9, with TRBD2 matching over 10 bases. This CDR3 has 16 residues. Per germline, CDR1 SGDLS and CDR2 YYNGEE. Losses at the gene ends were 0 bases for V and 3 bases for J; bases not matched to a gene: 6. CDR3 amino acids: CASSVGGLAEGYEQYF. For the CDR3, the DNA is TGTGCCAGCAGCGTAGGCGGACTAGCGGAGGGCTACGAGCAGTACTTC.

Remarks on this clone: One junction end does not reproduce the germline sequence, and a read error may be involved. This rearrangement joins TRBV7-7 to TRBJ2-5, with unresolved D. Germline V gene sequence: CDR1 SSHAT, CDR2 FNYEAQ (reference sequence). This CDR3 region has 13 residues. CDR3 residues: CASSAGPQETQYF. The DNA for the CDR3 is TGTGCTAGCAGCGCTGGGCCACAAGAGACCCAGTACTTC.

V gene TRBV27 combines with J gene TRBJ1-5; 7 bases align to TRBD1. V trimming: 7 bases; J trimming: 2 bases; junction bases outside the gene matches: 8. Germline V gene data show CDR1 as MNHEY and CDR2 as SMNVEV (reference sequence). The CDR3 runs to 15 residues. Here the CDR3 reads CASNPRGAGNQPQHF. The CDR3 DNA is TGTGCCAGCAACCCCAGGGGGGCTGGCAATCAGCCCCAGCATTTT.

The rearrangement joins TRBV4-1 to TRBJ2-3; TRBD1 might be the D (6 bases). In germline, CDR1 is MGHRA, CDR2 YSYEKL. Trimming removed 4 bases from V and 6 bases from J, with 17 bases in between. This CDR3 has 15 amino acids. CDR3 in amino acids: CASSLRDIQPDTQYF. The CDR3 nucleotides read TGCGCCAGCAGCCTCCGGGACATACAGCCGGATACGCAGTATTTT.

The chain uses TRBV30 and TRBJ2-2; TRBD1 agrees at 7 bases. The germline V gene has CDR1 GTSNPN and CDR2 SVGIG (reference sequence). The length of the CDR3 is 15 residues. The V and J ends lost 3 bases and 1 base, in that order; junction bases with no gene match: 5. The CDR3 loop is CAWRDNRGNTGELFF. In nucleotides, the CDR3 is TGTGCCTGGAGAGATAACAGGGGGAACACCGGGGAGCTGTTTTTT.

The CDR3 loop is CASSERQGANEKLFF. The CDR3, as DNA: TGCGCCAGCAGCGAAAGACAGGGGGCTAATGAAAAACTGTTTTTT. This chain links TRBV5-1 with TRBJ1-4; 9 bases match TRBD1. Germline CDR1 is SGHRS and CDR2 is YFSETQ. Trimming removed 4 bases from V and 3 bases from J; junction bases left unmatched: 4. The CDR3 is 15 residues long.

The chain carries TRBV5-6 and TRBJ2-3; TRBD2 matches at 7 bases. With V trimmed by 1 base and J by 0 bases, 14 bases remained unmatched. Germline V CDR1 and CDR2: SGHDT, YYEEEE. This CDR3 comprises 19 residues. CDR3 DNA sequence: TGTGCCAGCAGCTTGTCTCCTAGCGGACTTGTGTTAAGCACAGATACGCAGTATTTT. Protein: CASSLSPSGLVLSTDTQYF.

The CDR3 coding sequence is TGTGCCAGTAGGACAGGGAGTACTGGGGCCAACGTCCTGACTTTC. Translation gives CASRTGSTGANVLTF. V usage is TRBV19 and J usage is TRBJ2-6; 7 positions agree with TRBD1. CDR3 length: 15 residues. V lost 6 bases, J lost 2 bases, and 4 bases stayed unmatched. Germline V gene data show CDR1 as LNHDA and CDR2 as SQIVND (reference sequence).